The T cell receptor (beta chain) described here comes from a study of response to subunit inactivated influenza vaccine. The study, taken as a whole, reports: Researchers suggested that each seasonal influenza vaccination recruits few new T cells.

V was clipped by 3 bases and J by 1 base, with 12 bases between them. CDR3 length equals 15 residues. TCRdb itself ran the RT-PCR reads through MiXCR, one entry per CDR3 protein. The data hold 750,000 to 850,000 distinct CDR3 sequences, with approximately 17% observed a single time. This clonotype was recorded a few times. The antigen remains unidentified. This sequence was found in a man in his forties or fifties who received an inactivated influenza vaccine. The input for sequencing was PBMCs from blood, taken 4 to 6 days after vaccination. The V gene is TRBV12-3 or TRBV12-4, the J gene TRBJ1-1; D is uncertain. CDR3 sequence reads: CASSFSYGKNTEAFF. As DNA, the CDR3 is TGTGCCAGCAGTTTCTCCTACGGAAAGAACACTGAAGCTTTCTTT.